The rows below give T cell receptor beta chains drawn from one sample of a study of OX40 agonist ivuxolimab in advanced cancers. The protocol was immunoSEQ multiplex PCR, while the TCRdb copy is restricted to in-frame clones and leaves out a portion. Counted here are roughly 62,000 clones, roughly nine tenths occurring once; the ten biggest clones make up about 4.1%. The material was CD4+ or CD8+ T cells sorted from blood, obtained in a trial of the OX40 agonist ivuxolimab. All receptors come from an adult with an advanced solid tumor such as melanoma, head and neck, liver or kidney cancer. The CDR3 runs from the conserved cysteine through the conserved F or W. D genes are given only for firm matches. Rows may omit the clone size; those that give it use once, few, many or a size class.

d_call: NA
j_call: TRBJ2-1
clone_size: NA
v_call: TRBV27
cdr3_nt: TGTGCCAGCAGTACCGGGAGCTCCTACAATGAGCAGTTCTTC
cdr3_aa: CASSTGSSYNEQFF

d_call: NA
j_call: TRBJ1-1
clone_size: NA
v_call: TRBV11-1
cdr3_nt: TGTGCCAGCAGCTTAATCACAGAGGGGAGCACTGAAGCTTTCTTT
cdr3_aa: CASSLITEGSTEAFF

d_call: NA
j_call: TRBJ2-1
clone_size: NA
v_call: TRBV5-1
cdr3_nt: TGCGCCAGCAGCTCTCGGACAGTCCACAATGAGCAGTTCTTC
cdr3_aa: CASSSRTVHNEQFF

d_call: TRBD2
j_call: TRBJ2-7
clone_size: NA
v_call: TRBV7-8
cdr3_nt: TGTGCCAGCAGCTTAGGAACGGGACTAGCGGGAGTCGAGCAGTACTTC
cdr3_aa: CASSLGTGLAGVEQYF

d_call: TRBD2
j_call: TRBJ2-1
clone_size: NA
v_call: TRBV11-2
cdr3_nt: TGTGCCAGCAGCTTACTTTTTCAGCCTAGCGGGAAGCATGAGCAGTTCTTC
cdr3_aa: CASSLLFQPSGKHEQFF

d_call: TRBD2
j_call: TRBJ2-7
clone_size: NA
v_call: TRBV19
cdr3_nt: TGTGCCAGTAGTATCTTGGCGGGAGGATCCTACGAGCAGTACTTC
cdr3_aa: CASSILAGGSYEQYF

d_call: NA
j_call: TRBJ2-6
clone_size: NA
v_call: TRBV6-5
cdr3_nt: TGTGCCAGCAGTTTACAGGAGTACTCTGGGGCCAACGTCCTGACTTTC
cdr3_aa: CASSLQEYSGANVLTF

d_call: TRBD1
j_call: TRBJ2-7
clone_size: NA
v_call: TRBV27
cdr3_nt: TGTGCCAGCAGTCCCTCAGGGGGCTACGAGCAGTACTTC
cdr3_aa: CASSPSGGYEQYF

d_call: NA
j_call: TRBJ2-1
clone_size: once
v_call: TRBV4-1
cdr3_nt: TGCGCCAGCAGCGACGGGACACCCGCCGGCAATGAGCAGTTCTTC
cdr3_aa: CASSDGTPAGNEQFF

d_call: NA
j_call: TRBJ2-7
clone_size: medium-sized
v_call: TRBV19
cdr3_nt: TGTGCCAGTAGTATAGGAGCAGGGTCGTACGAGCAGTACTTC
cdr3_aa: CASSIGAGSYEQYF

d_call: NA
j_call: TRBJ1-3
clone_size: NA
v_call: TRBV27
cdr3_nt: TGTGCCAGCAGTTCACAGGGATTAGGAAACACCATATATTTT
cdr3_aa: CASSSQGLGNTIYF

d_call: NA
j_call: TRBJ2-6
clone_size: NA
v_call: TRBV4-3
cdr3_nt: TGCGCCAGCAGCCAAGAATGGATCTCTGGGGCCAACGTCCTGACTTTC
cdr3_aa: CASSQEWISGANVLTF

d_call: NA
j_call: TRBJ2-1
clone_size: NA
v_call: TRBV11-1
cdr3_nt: TGTGCCAGCAGCTTAGAATATTCCCCGTACAATGAGCAGTTCTTC
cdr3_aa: CASSLEYSPYNEQFF

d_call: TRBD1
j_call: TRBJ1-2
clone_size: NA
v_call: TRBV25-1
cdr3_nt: TGTGCCACCACAACAGGGGGCAGTGGCTACACCTTC
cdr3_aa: CATTTGGSGYTF

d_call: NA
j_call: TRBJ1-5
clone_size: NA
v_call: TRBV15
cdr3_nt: TGTGCCACCAGCAGCCCTGGGAGGGGTCGACAGCCCCAGCATTTT
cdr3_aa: CATSSPGRGRQPQHF

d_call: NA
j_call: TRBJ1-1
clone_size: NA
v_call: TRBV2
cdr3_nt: TGTGCCAGCAGTGTGGGCCTCCCGGGGACTGAAGCTTTCTTT
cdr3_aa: CASSVGLPGTEAFF

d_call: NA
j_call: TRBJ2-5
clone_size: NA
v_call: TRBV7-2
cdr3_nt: TGTGCCAGCAGCAGCTCGGTGGGGGCAGGGGAGACCCAGTACTTC
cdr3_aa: CASSSSVGAGETQYF

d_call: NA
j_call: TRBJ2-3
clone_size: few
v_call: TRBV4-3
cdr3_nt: TGCGCCAGCAGCCCACCGGGCACAGATACGCAGTATTTT
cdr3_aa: CASSPPGTDTQYF

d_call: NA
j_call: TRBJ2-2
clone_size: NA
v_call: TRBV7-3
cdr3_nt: TGTGCCAGCAGCCCGGCTAGGGGGTCGAACACCGGGGAGCTGTTTTTT
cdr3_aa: CASSPARGSNTGELFF